The 11 T cell receptor beta chains presented below share a single source sample, sequenced in a study of PD-1 blockade in classical Hodgkin lymphoma. Generated by immunoSEQ multiplex PCR, the TCRdb table keeps only in-frame clones and is missing some. The table has 90,000 to 95,000 clones, roughly nine tenths seen once. All patients relapsed after autologous stem cell transplantation, and brentuximab vedotin exposure varied. This sample comprised peripheral blood mononuclear cells (PBMCs), obtained before the second cycle of nivolumab. These receptors were taken from a human donor with classical Hodgkin lymphoma.

This chain connects TRBV2 to TRBJ2-3; D is unclear. Germline CDR1 and CDR2: SNHLY and FYNNEI. V gave up 3 bases and J gave up 0 bases, with 7 bases separating them. The CDR3 consists of 14 residues. DNA for the CDR3: TGTGCCAGCAGTGAGAGGCCCAGCACAGATACGCAGTATTTT. It codes for CASSERPSTDTQYF.

This chain joins TRBV19 and TRBJ2-1, with a weak D call TRBD1 (6 bases). The germline V gene has CDR1 LNHDA and CDR2 SQIVND (reference sequence). V was clipped by 5 bases and J by 8 bases, with 10 bases between them. CDR3 length: 12 residues. CDR3 nucleotide sequence: TGTGCCAGTAGTTACAGGGTTCATGAGCAGTTCTTC. It encodes CASSYRVHEQFF.

The rearrangement joins TRBV6-5 to TRBJ2-1; D could derive from TRBD1 or TRBD2 (5 bases each). Trimming took 5 bases from V and 6 from J, leaving 17 bases between them. The CDR3 has 15 residues. CDR1 MNHEY and CDR2 SVGAGI come from the germline V gene. As DNA, the CDR3 is TGTGCCAGCAGTCCCATGGGGAGTGGGGGCAATGAGCAGTTCTTC. Translated, it gives CASSPMGSGGNEQFF.

This chain uses TRBV11-2 with TRBJ2-1; D ambiguous. CDR3 size: 12 residues. The V gene's germline CDR1 is SGHAT and CDR2 FQNNGV. Trimming took off 5 bases at V and 7 bases at J, with 9 bases between the two ends. In DNA, the CDR3 is TGTGCCAGCAGCCCGGACGGGAATGAGCAGTTCTTC. The encoded protein is CASSPDGNEQFF.

The chain combines TRBV18 with TRBJ2-5, with 9 bases that match TRBD1. This CDR3 spans 20 amino acids. The V gene end was trimmed by 3 bases and the J gene end by 5 bases; junction bases not matched to a gene: 22. The V gene's germline CDR1 is KGHSH and CDR2 LQKENI. The CDR3 protein is CASSPLTLTGGKRERETQYF. Written as DNA, the CDR3 is TGTGCCAGCTCACCTCTCACCCTTACAGGGGGCAAGAGGGAGAGGGAGACCCAGTACTTC.

Comment on this clone: Other DNA sequences within the sample encode an identical CDR3. This chain links TRBV28 with TRBJ1-1; D call uncertain. Germline loops: CDR1 MDHEN, CDR2 SYDVKM. Trimming stripped 1 base from V and 1 base from J, with 4 bases between. The CDR3 runs to 13 residues. The CDR3 DNA reads as TGTGCCAGCAGTTTATCGGGGAACACTGAAGCTTTCTTT. Encoded protein: CASSLSGNTEAFF.

This clone was observed once. This chain links TRBV4-1 with TRBJ2-7, with D perhaps TRBD2 (6 bases). The germline gives CDR1 MGHRA, CDR2 YSYEKL. This CDR3 is 14 amino acids long. V dropped 4 bases and J dropped 7 bases, with 17 bases sitting between them. The CDR3 sequence is CASSPGGGLVEQYF. The CDR3 DNA follows: TGCGCCAGCAGCCCTGGTGGAGGGTTGGTTGAGCAGTACTTC.

The genes are TRBV13 and TRBJ2-3, with D uncertain. Trimming left V 5 bases short and J 5 bases short, with 17 bases between. The germline CDR1 and CDR2 sequences are PRHDT and FYEKMQ (reference sequence). The CDR3 consists of 15 residues. CDR3 region: CASSGTSREVDTQYF. CDR3 bases: TGTGCCAGCAGCGGCACTTCTCGTGAGGTAGATACGCAGTATTTT.

This chain joins TRBV6-1 and TRBJ1-5; 8 positions match TRBD1. Germline loops: CDR1 MNHNS, CDR2 SASEGT. After removal of 4 bases from V and 7 bases from J, the junction contained 6 bases not matched to a gene. The CDR3 contains 14 residues. The CDR3 reads CASSAQGAGQPQHF. The CDR3 DNA reads as TGTGCCAGCAGTGCTCAGGGGGCTGGGCAGCCCCAGCATTTT.

This chain uses TRBV10-2 with TRBJ1-6; tentatively, D is TRBD1 (6 bases). Germline V gene lookup returns CDR1 WSHSY and CDR2 SAAADI. This CDR3 is built from 14 residues. Trimming pared 7 bases from V and 5 bases from J, leaving 12 bases between. CDR3 region: CASTGGGNNSPLHF. CDR3 DNA sequence: TGCGCCAGCACGGGAGGGGGAAATAATTCACCCCTCCACTTT.

The rearrangement joins TRBV7-9 to TRBJ1-4; no clear D. This CDR3 comprises 15 residues. Deletions cut 0 bases from V and 4 bases from J, with 9 bases between. Germline V lookup: CDR1 SEHNR, CDR2 FQNEAQ (reference sequence). The CDR3 region has the DNA TGTGCCAGCAGCTTAGCCCTGTCCAGTAATGAAAAACTGTTTTTT. Translating it yields CASSLALSSNEKLFF.